This TCR beta chain comes out of a study of response to subunit inactivated influenza vaccine. The study, taken as a whole, reports: Few additional T cells are recruited per seasonal influenza vaccination, authors suggested.

Germline CDR1 reads MNHNS; CDR2 reads SASEGT. J gave up 4 bases and V 2 bases, and 4 bases lay outside the gene matches. The length of the CDR3 is 16 residues. Details on this clonotype: As yet, its antigen is unknown.

TCRdb redid the calling of the RT-PCR reads with MiXCR, one entry per CDR3 protein. This sample has approximately 520,000 distinct CDR3 sequences, with approximately 15% found just once. The TCR was taken from a man aged 50 to 69 who received an inactivated influenza vaccine. J is TRBJ2-1 and V is TRBV6-1, with TRBD2 identical over 11 bases. This specimen consisted of CD4+ T cells sorted from PBMCs, obtained approximately 25 months after vaccination. The CDR3 sequence: CASSELSSGRYNEQFF. As DNA, the CDR3 is TGTGCCAGCAGTGAACTTTCTAGCGGGAGGTACAATGAGCAGTTCTTC.